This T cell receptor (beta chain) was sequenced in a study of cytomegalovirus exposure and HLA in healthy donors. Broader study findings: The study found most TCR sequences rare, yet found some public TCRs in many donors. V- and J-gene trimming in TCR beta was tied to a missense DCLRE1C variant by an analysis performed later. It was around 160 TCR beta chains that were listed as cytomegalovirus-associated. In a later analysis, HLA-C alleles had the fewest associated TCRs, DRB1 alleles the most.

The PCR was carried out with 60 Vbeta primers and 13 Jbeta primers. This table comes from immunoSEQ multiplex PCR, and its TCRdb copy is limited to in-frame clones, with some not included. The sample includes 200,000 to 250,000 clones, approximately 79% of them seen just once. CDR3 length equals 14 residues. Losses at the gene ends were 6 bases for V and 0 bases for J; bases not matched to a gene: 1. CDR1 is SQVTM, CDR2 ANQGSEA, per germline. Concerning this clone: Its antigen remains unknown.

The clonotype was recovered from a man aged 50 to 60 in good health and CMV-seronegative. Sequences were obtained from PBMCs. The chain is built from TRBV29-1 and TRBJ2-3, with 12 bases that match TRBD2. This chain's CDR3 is CSVGTSGSTDTQYF. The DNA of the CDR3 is TGCAGCGTGGGGACTAGCGGGAGCACAGATACGCAGTATTTT.